This T cell receptor beta chain was sequenced during a study of blood T cell repertoires in COVID-19. Per the authors' pipeline: Reference gene primer amplification yielded estimated nucleated cell counts. Profiling relied on immunoSEQ multiplex PCR, and the TCRdb table lists in-frame clones only, not all of them. The V and J calls and clone size are taken from that table; D and trimming were inferred from the DNA. Among 55,000 to 75,000 clones listed, almost 85% were seen once. In Seattle, patients joined the study during active infection and were tracked longitudinally. Trimming pared 4 bases from V and 5 bases from J, leaving 12 bases between. The CDR3 is 14 amino acids. In germline, CDR1 is KGHSH, CDR2 LQKENI.

This sequence joins TRBV18 and TRBJ1-5; D unresolved. The source material was peripheral blood. The clonotype originates from a man in his 60s with COVID-19, enrolled during active disease. CDR3 sequence (DNA): TGTGCCAGCTCACGCGAGATGGGAGATCAGCCCCAGCATTTT. Translating gives CASSREMGDQPQHF.